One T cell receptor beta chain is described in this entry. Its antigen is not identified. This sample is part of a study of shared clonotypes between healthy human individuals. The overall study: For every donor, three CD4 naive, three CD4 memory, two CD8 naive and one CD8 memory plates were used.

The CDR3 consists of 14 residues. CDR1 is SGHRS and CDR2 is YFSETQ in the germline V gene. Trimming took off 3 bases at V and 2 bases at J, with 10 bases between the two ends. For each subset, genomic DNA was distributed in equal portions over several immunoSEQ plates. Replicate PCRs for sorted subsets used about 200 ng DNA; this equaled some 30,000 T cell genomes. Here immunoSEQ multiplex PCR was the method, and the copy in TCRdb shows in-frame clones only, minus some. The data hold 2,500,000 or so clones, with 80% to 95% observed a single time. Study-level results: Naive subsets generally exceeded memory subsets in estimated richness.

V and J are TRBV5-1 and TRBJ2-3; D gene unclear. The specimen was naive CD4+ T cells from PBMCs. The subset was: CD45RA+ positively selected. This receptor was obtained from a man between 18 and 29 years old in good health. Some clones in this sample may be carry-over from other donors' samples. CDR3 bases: TGCGCCAGCAGCTCCCTTACGACCACAGATACGCAGTATTTT. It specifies CASSSLTTTDTQYF.